This TCR beta chain was sequenced in a study of T cell changes during pregnancy in multiple sclerosis. CDR1 and CDR2 from the germline V gene are SQVTM and ANQGSEA. V was pared by 7 bases and J by 6 bases, with 22 bases between. The CDR3 is 14 amino acids. Using immunoSEQ multiplex PCR, the repertoire was profiled, and TCRdb retains in-frame clones only, with some absent. The sample records about 92,000 clones, around 92% being singletons. V is TRBV29-1 and J is TRBJ2-7; tentatively, D is TRBD2 (5 bases). The sample here was peripheral blood, taken in the first trimester of pregnancy. This TCR derives from a female donor with multiple sclerosis, enrolled in a pregnancy study. The CDR3 coding sequence is TGCAGCGCCCAAACCGGGTCTCTAGCCGCCGAGCAGTACTTC. Translation: CSAQTGSLAAEQYF.